This entry concerns a single T cell receptor beta chain. Its antigen remains unidentified. Base qualities were left out, and no much larger clone turns up one base away. From the second PCR step on, the TCR alpha and beta chain libraries were amplified in separate reactions. To determine each donor's CMV status, fresh PBMCs were stimulated overnight with CMV viral lysate, and IFNgamma production from CD4+ T cells was then assessed. CD4 T cells were positively selected using Miltenyi beads, after which CD8 T cells were positively selected from the CD4-negative fraction. Cells were stained for CD3, CD4, CD8, CD45RA, CD27 and a live/dead dye and were sorted on a BD Aria II into four subsets based on CD45RA and CD27. Effector memory cells were sorted as CD45RA-CD27-, and EMRA cells as CD45RA+CD27-. A few healthy volunteers provided blood, and the blood of each volunteer was split into CD4 and CD8 T cells and then into four differentiation subsets. Roughly 120 ml of peripheral blood was collected from each donor, and PBMC were isolated from the blood using Ficoll-Paque PLUS density-gradient centrifugation. The sorted cells were lysed in RLT buffer, after which RNA was extracted using a Qiagen RNeasy kit and kept at -80 degrees C.

This sample stems from a study of naive and memory T cell subsets (dated by TCRdb to 2017 to 2019). With regard to the full study: The study applied an open-source, UMI-based TCR alpha and beta sequencing pipeline to sorted naive and memory peripheral blood T cell subsets. IgG serology results and the functional CMV T cell responses were in complete agreement. RNA was DNase-treated and reverse transcribed with TCR constant-region primers, mostly using SuperScript III. Results and caveats for the whole study, not just this receptor: TCR abundance followed a power law whose exponent differed between naive and memory subsets but was consistent across the three individuals. Once error correction was done, more than 85% of naive TCR sequences showed up just once, which made the naive abundance distributions much steeper than those of the memory subsets. RNA-based TCR counts may be influenced by expression changes linked to T cell activation and differentiation. The repertoire findings for the naive and memory subsets could not be validated, as no ground truth was available. A clonotype was defined as a single alpha or beta chain sequence rather than as a paired alpha/beta receptor. Gini index rose and Shannon and inverse Simpson diversity fell from naive through CM, EM and EMRA in both CD4 and CD8 cells.

Library preparation was by UMI-ligation and nested PCR. The beta constant-region primer was an equimolar mix of two oligonucleotides covering both TRBC1 and TRBC2. T4 RNA ligase 1 ligated a single-stranded oligonucleotide carrying the SP2 primer and a 12-nucleotide UMI to the cDNA 3' end. The ligated cDNA went through four rounds of PCR with nested alpha and beta constant-region primers together with the SP2 primer. Incubation of the ligation reaction lasted 20-24 hours at 16 degrees C. PCR2 was typically run as a SYBR Green qPCR and stopped at a predetermined threshold to prevent over-amplification. Agencourt AMPure XP magnetic beads were used for all purifications after the first. Libraries were quantified by Qubit and checked on a TapeStation, with a main peak expected near 650 bp. The pooled libraries were sequenced on an Illumina MiSeq using v2 2x251 paired-end kits, which usually yielded about 0.85-2 million reads per sample. Libraries were pooled at about 4 nM per sample, and roughly 4.5-8% PhiX was added to improve cluster recognition. Under the source paper's analysis protocol: Using tag matching that tolerated one base-pair mismatch, Decombinator assigned V and J genes to FASTQ reads that had been processed by Demultiplexor. UMIs were used by Collapsinator to correct both sequencing errors and frequency errors arising from PCR heterogeneity. TCRs were translated and CDR3s were extracted from the conserved cysteine to the FGXG phenylalanine by CDR3Translator, with non-productive sequences being flagged. Gini, Shannon entropy and inverse Simpson indices were computed after subsampling the repertoires to the same number of UMI-defined TCRs. Power-law fits to clonotype abundance distributions were performed by maximum likelihood within the linear range. On one naive CD8 sample, the pipeline and MIGEC gave similar UMI counts, unique TCR numbers and clonal distributions. Repertoires were searched for approximately 7,000 CMV-associated CDR3 sequences compiled from VDJdb and a published dataset. TCRdb reanalyzed the raw reads on its own, using fastp at Q25 for trimming and MiXCR for clone calling, and kept in-frame beta chains. Rows are combined by CDR3 protein, so each entry shows the most common genes and DNA. The V and J calls and clone size come from TCRdb's table, not from the authors' own analysis. A total of around 29,000 distinct CDR3 sequences appear in this sample, around 10% of them only once. The ten largest clones capture more than 15% of the sample.

V is reduced by 2 bases and J by 6 bases, leaving a spacing of 20 bases between them. Inclusive of the bounding cysteine and phenylalanine, the CDR3 is 16 residues long. Left in the record is the CDR3 DNA by itself, 48 bases read in frame from the first base. The sample taken for sequencing was effector memory CD4+ T cells from blood. This sample's cell subset or site label indicates: effector memory, CD45RA- CD27-. The clonotype was recovered from a human donor in good health. The rearrangement combines TRBV12-3 or TRBV12-4 with TRBJ2-7; no D segment can be confidently identified. The encoded CDR3 is CASSLTSVRTTGEQYF. At the DNA level, the sequence is TGTGCCAGCAGTTTAACGTCTGTGAGGACGACCGGCGAGCAGTACTTC.